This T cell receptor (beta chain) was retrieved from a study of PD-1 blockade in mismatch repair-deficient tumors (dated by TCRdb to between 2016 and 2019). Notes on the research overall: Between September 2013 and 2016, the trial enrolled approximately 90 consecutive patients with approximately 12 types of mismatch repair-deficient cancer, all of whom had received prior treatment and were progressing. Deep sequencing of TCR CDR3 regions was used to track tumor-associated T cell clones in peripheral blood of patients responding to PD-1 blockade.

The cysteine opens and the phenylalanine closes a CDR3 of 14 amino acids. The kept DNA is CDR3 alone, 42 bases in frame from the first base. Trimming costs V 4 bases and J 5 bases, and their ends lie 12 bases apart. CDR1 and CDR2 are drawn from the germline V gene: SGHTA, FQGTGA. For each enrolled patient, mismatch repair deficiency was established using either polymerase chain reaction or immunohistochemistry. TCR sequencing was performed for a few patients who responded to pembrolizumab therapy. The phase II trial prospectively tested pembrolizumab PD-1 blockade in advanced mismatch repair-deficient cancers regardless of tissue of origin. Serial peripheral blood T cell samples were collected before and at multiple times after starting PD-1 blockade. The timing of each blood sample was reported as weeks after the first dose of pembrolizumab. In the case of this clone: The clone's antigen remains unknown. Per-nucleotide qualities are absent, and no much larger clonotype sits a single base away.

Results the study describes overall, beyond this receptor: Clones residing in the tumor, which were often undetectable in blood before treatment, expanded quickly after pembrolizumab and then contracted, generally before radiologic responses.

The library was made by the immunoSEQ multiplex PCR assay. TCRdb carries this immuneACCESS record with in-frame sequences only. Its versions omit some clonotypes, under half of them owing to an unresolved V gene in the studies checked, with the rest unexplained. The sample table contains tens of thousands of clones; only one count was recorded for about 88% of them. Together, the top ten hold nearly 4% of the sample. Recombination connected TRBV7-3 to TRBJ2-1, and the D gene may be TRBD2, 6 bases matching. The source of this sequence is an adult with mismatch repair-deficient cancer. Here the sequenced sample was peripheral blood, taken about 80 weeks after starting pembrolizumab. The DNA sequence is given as TGTGCCAGCAGCTCCGGGAGTTTGGACAATGAGCAGTTCTTC. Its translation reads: CASSSGSLDNEQFF.